This TCR beta chain emerged from a study of shared clonotypes between healthy human individuals. The data were produced by immunoSEQ multiplex PCR, yet TCRdb's version contains in-frame clones alone and is incomplete. The table records roughly 2.1 million clones, about 92% of them present only once. Looked up from germline, CDR1 is MDHEN and CDR2 is SYDVKM. This CDR3 has 13 residues. Trimming stripped 1 base from V and 0 bases from J, with 3 bases between. Naive CD8 isolation took CD45RO-negative cells positively selected for CCR7 and excluded terminally differentiated effector memory CD45RA+ cells. Notes on this clone: In the same sample, other DNA sequences code for this CDR3.

V gene TRBV28 combines with J gene TRBJ1-1; D is uncertain. This clonotype was sampled from a man between 18 and 29 years old in good health. Some clones in this sample may be carry-over from other donors' samples. The sequenced material came from naive CD8+ T cells from PBMCs. This chain's CDR3 is CASSLLVNTEAFF. Written as DNA, the CDR3 is TGTGCCAGCAGTTTATTGGTGAACACTGAAGCTTTCTTT.